This TCR beta chain came from a study of cytomegalovirus exposure and HLA in healthy donors. Trimming stripped 4 bases from V and 5 bases from J, with 15 bases between. Germline V gene sequence: CDR1 SGHNT, CDR2 YYREEE (reference sequence). CDR3 length: 14 residues. The data were produced by immunoSEQ multiplex PCR, yet TCRdb's version contains in-frame clones alone and is incomplete. The repertoire includes about 360,000 clones, roughly 88% of them detected once, and around 0.8% sits in the top ten. Study-wide results and limits: The study recorded 164 TCR beta chains that were cytomegalovirus-associated. Rarity held for most TCR sequences, but there were some public TCRs that occurred in many donors.

While the first cohort had several hundred subjects, the donors belonged to the separate validation cohort of about 120 subjects. In regard to this clone: The target antigen is unknown.

Sequenced material: PBMCs. The source is a woman between 18 and 29 years old in good health and CMV-seronegative. The V call is TRBV5-4, the J call TRBJ1-1; no reliable D call. The CDR3 loop reads CASSPYRESTEAFF. CDR3 DNA: TGTGCCAGCAGCCCGTACCGGGAGTCAACTGAAGCTTTCTTT. Full variable domain (missing parts from reference TRBV5-4 and TRBJ1-1): ETGVTQSPTHLIKTRGQQVTLRCSSQSGHNTVSWYQQALGQGPQFIFQYYREEENGRGNFPPRFSGLQFPNYSSELNVNALELDDSALYLCASSPYRESTEAFFGQGTRLTVV.